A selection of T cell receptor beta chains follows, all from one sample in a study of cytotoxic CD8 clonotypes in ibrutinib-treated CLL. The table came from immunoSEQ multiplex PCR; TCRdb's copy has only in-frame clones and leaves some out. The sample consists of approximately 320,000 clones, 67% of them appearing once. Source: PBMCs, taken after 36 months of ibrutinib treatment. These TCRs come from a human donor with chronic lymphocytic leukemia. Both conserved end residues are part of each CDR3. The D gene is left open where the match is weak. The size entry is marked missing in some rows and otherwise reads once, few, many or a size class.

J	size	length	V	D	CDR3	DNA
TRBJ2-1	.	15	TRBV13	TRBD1	CASSVWTGSYNEQFF	TGTGCCAGCAGCGTGTGGACAGGCTCCTACAATGAGCAGTTCTTC
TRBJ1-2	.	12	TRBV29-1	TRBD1	CSVEDRGFGYTF	TGCAGCGTTGAAGACAGGGGGTTTGGCTACACCTTC
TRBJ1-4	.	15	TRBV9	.	CASSVGPTSNEKLFF	TGTGCCAGCAGCGTAGGTCCCACCAGTAATGAAAAACTGTTTTTT
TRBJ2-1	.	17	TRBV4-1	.	CASSQDARPSSYNEQFF	TGCGCCAGCAGCCAAGATGCGAGACCCAGCTCCTACAATGAGCAGTTCTTC
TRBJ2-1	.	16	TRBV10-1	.	CASSESERGSYNEQFF	TGCGCCAGCAGTGAGTCGGAGAGGGGATCCTACAATGAGCAGTTCTTC
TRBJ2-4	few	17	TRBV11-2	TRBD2	CASSSPWNPRGGPLQYF	TGTGCCAGCAGCTCTCCTTGGAATCCACGGGGGGGCCCTCTTCAGTACTTC
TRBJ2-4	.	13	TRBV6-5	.	CASTGSRGGIQYF	TGTGCCAGCACCGGAAGTCGGGGAGGCATTCAGTACTTC
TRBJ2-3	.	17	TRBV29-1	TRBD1	CSVERPDRVKNTDTQYF	TGCAGCGTTGAACGTCCGGACAGGGTCAAGAACACAGATACGCAGTATTTT
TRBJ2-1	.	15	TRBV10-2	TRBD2	CASRVAGASYNEQFF	TGCGCCAGCAGAGTAGCGGGAGCCTCCTACAATGAGCAGTTCTTC
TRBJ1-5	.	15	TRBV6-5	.	CASCLSGPSNQPQHF	TGTGCCAGCTGTCTCTCAGGGCCGAGCAATCAGCCCCAGCATTTT
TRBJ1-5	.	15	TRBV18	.	CASSPPGDGNQPQHF	TGTGCCAGCTCACCACCGGGTGATGGCAATCAGCCCCAGCATTTT
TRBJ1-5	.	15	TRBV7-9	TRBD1	CASSLSGTGEEPQHF	TGTGCCAGCAGCTTATCGGGGACAGGGGAGGAGCCCCAGCATTTT
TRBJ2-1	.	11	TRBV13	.	CASSFSHEQFF	TGTGCCAGCAGCTTTAGCCATGAGCAGTTCTTC
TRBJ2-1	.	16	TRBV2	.	CASSEASASPFNEQFF	TGTGCCAGCAGTGAGGCTTCGGCTAGCCCCTTCAATGAGCAGTTCTTC
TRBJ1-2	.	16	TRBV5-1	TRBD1	CASSLGPGQRVNGYTF	TGCGCCAGCAGCTTAGGTCCGGGACAGAGAGTTAATGGCTACACCTTC
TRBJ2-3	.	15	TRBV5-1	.	CASSLGGLSVDTQYF	TGCGCCAGCAGCTTGGGGGGGCTCTCCGTGGATACGCAGTATTTT
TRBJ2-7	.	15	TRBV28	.	CASSLFSGGAYEQYF	TGTGCCAGCAGTTTATTTAGCGGTGGGGCCTACGAGCAGTACTTC
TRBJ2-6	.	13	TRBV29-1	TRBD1	CSVQGIGANVLTF	TGCAGCGTACAGGGGATAGGGGCCAACGTCCTGACTTTC
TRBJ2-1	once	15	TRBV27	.	CASSLSPALYNEQFF	TGTGCCAGCAGTTTATCTCCGGCCTTATACAATGAGCAGTTCTTC
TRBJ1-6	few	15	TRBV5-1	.	CASSLGYSYNSPLHF	TGCGCCAGCAGCTTAGGGTATTCCTATAATTCACCCCTCCACTTT
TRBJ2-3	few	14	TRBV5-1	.	CASSLGQSTDTQYF	TGCGCCAGCAGCCTAGGACAGTCCACAGATACGCAGTATTTT
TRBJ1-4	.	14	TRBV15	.	CATSRDQPSGKLFF	TGTGCCACCAGCAGAGATCAGCCCAGTGGAAAACTGTTTTTT
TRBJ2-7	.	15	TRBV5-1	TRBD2	CASSIGLAGAYEQYF	TGCGCCAGCAGCATCGGACTAGCGGGCGCATACGAGCAGTACTTC
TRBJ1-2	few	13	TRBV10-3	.	CAIRKGLNYGYTF	TGTGCCATCAGAAAGGGGCTTAACTATGGCTACACCTTC
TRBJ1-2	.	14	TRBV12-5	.	CASGFPLRGYGYTF	TGTGCTAGTGGTTTCCCGCTGCGTGGCTATGGCTACACCTTC
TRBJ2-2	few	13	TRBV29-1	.	CSADGLNTGELFF	TGCAGCGCCGACGGACTTAACACCGGGGAGCTGTTTTTT
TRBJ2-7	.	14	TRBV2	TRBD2	CASSLAGGPYEQYF	TGTGCCAGCAGTTTAGCGGGAGGGCCCTACGAGCAGTACTTC
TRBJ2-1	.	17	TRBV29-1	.	CSVESGSLLYTYNEQFF	TGCAGCGTTGAGTCAGGGTCCCTCTTATACACCTACAATGAGCAGTTCTTC
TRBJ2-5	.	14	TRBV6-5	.	CASRRQGGQETQYF	TGTGCCAGCAGACGCCAGGGGGGCCAAGAGACCCAGTACTTC
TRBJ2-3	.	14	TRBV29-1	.	CSVPQTAASDTQYF	TGCAGCGTCCCCCAGACAGCTGCTTCAGATACGCAGTATTTT
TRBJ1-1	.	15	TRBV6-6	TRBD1	CASSYGRQGATEAFF	TGTGCCAGCAGTTACGGCCGGCAGGGGGCCACTGAAGCTTTCTTT
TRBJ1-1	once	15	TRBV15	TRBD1	CATSRDYRGHTEAFF	TGTGCCACCAGCAGAGATTATAGGGGGCACACTGAAGCTTTCTTT
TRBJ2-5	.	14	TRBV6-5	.	CASSYLSAGETQYF	TGTGCCAGCAGTTACCTCTCGGCTGGCGAGACCCAGTACTTC
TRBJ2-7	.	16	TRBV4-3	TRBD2	CASSQVLAGGRDEQYF	TGCGCCAGCAGCCAAGTGCTCGCGGGGGGGCGGGACGAGCAGTACTTC
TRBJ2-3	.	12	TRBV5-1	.	CASSLSKDTQYF	TGCGCCAGCAGCTTGTCGAAGGATACGCAGTATTTT
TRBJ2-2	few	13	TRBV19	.	CASHPLYPGELFF	TGTGCCAGTCATCCCCTCTACCCCGGGGAGCTGTTTTTT
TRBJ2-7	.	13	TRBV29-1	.	CSVEREETYEQYF	TGCAGCGTTGAAAGGGAGGAGACCTACGAGCAGTACTTC
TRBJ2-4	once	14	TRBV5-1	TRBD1	CASRTGTGDDIQYF	TGCGCCAGCAGGACCGGGACAGGGGATGACATTCAGTACTTC